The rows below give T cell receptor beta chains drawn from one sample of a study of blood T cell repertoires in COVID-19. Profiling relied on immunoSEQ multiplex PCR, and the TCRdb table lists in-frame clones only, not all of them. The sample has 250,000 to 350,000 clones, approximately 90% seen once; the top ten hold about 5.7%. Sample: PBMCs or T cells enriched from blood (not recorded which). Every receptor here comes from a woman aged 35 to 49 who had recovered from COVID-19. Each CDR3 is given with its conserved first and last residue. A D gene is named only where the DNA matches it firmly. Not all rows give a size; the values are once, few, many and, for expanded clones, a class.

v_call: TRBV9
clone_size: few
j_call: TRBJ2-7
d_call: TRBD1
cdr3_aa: CASSPRDRAYEQYF
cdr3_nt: TGTGCCAGCAGCCCGAGGGACAGGGCATACGAGCAGTACTTC

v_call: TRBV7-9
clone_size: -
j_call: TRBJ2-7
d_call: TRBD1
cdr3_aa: CASSLQDRAGYEQYF
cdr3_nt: TGTGCCAGCAGCTTACAGGACAGGGCCGGCTACGAGCAGTACTTC

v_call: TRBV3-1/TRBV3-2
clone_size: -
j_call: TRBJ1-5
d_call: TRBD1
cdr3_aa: CASSLSTGWQPQHF
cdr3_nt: TGTGCCAGCAGCCTATCGACAGGGTGGCAGCCCCAGCATTTT

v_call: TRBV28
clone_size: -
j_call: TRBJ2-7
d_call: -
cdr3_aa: CASSSPGFEQYF
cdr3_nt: TGTGCCAGCAGCTCCCCGGGGTTCGAGCAGTACTTC

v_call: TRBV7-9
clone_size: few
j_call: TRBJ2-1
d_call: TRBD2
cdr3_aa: CASSFRSGSNEQFF
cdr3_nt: TGTGCCAGCAGCTTTCGGAGCGGGAGTAATGAGCAGTTCTTC

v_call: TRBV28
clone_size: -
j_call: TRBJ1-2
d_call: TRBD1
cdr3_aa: CASSWTGGRNNYGYTF
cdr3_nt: TGTGCCAGCAGTTGGACAGGGGGCCGGAATAACTATGGCTACACCTTC

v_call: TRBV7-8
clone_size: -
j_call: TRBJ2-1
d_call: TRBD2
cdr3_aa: CASSREAGVPYNEQFF
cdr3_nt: TGTGCCAGCAGCCGAGAAGCGGGAGTTCCCTACAATGAGCAGTTCTTC

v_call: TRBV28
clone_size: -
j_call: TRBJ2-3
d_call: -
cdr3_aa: CAESGVLTDTQYF
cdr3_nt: TGTGCTGAGTCCGGGGTACTCACAGATACGCAGTATTTT

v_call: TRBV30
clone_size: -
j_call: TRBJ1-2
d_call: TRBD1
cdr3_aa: CAWGTGENYGYTF
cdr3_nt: TGTGCCTGGGGGACAGGAGAGAACTATGGCTACACCTTC

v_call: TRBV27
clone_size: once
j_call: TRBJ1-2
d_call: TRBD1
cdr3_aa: CASREGANPAYGYTF
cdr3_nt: TGTGCCAGCAGGGAGGGGGCCAACCCCGCCTATGGCTACACCTTC

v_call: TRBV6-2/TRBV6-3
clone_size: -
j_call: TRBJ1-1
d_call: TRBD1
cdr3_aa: CASSYTGANTEAFF
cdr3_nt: TGTGCCAGCAGTTACACAGGGGCGAACACTGAAGCTTTCTTT

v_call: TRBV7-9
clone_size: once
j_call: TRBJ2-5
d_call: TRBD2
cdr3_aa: CASSLAPLREGETQYF
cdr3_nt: TGTGCCAGCAGCTTAGCCCCTTTACGGGAGGGTGAGACCCAGTACTTC

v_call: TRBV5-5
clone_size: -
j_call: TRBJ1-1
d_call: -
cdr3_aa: CASSLSGGGQLARAFF
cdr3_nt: TGTGCCAGCAGCTTGTCGGGCGGCGGACAGCTCGCCCGCGCTTTCTTT

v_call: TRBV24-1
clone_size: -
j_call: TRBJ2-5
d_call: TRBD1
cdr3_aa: CATSDPGTGLETQYF
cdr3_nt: TGTGCCACCAGTGATCCAGGGACAGGGCTCGAGACCCAGTACTTC

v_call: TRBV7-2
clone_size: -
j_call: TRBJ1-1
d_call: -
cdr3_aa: CASSLETGGGRSNTEAFF
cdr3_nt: TGTGCCAGCAGCTTAGAGACCGGGGGGGGAAGATCAAACACTGAAGCTTTCTTT

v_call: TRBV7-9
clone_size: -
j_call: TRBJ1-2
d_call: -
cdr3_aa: CASSLGTESNYGYTF
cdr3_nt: TGTGCCAGCAGCTTAGGGACAGAGTCTAACTATGGCTACACCTTC

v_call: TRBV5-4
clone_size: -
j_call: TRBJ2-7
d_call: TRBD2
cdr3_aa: CASSLAGGPYEQYF
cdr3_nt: TGTGCCAGCAGCCTAGCGGGAGGGCCTTACGAGCAGTACTTC

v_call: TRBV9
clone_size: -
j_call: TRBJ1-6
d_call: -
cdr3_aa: CASSHRDRESPLHF
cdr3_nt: TGTGCCAGCAGCCACAGGGATAGGGAGTCACCCCTCCACTTT

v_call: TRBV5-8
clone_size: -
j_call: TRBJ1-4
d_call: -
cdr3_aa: CASSTGERGGEKLFF
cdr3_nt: TGTGCCAGCAGCACGGGAGAGAGGGGTGGCGAAAAACTGTTTTTT

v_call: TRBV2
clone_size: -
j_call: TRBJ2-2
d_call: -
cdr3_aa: CASTYGGYGRRSTGELFF
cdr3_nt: TGTGCCAGCACCTATGGGGGGTACGGACGCCGTAGCACCGGGGAGCTGTTTTTT

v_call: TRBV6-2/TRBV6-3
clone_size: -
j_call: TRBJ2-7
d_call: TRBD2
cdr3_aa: CASSYAGTSGYEQYF
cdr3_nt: TGTGCCAGCAGTTACGCCGGGACTAGCGGCTACGAGCAGTACTTC

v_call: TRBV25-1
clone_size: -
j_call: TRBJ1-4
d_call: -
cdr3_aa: CASSESGGGEKLFF
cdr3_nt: TGTGCCAGCAGTGAATCGGGTGGAGGTGAAAAACTGTTTTTT

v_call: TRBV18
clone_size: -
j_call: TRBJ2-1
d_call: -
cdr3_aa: CASSPPENGRKEQFF
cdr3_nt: TGTGCCAGCTCACCACCCGAGAACGGGAGAAAGGAGCAGTTCTTC

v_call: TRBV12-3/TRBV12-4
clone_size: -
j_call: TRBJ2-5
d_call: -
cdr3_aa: CASSLLLAETQYF
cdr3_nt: TGTGCCAGCAGCCTCTTGTTGGCAGAGACCCAGTACTTC